Listed below are T cell receptor beta chains from one sample, sequenced in a study of CD8+ T cells in alopecia areata. The repertoire was sequenced with immunoSEQ multiplex PCR; TCRdb's copy has only in-frame clones and lacks some. The data show roughly 120,000 clones, about 60% seen once. The material was CD8+ T cells sorted from blood, obtained at week 24, from a patient treated with tofacitinib. These receptors were taken from a human donor with alopecia areata. Both conserved end residues are part of each CDR3. The D gene is left open where the match is weak. Not all rows give a size; the values are once, few, many and, for expanded clones, a class.

abundance	v_gene	j_gene	d_gene	CDR3aa	CDR3nt
.	TRBV7-9	TRBJ2-5	TRBD2	CASSFSAGGPQETQYF	TGTGCCAGCAGCTTTTCAGCGGGGGGCCCCCAAGAGACCCAGTACTTC
.	TRBV4-1	TRBJ1-1	.	CASSQDRGRLNTEAFF	TGCGCCAGCAGCCAAGACAGGGGCCGATTGAACACTGAAGCTTTCTTT
.	TRBV5-1	TRBJ2-7	.	CASSFPGRAGGRDEQYF	TGCGCCAGCAGCTTTCCCGGGCGGGCAGGGGGGCGCGACGAGCAGTACTTC
few	TRBV4-1	TRBJ2-5	.	CASSQVGGRGAGETQYF	TGCGCCAGCAGCCAAGTAGGGGGTCGGGGGGCCGGCGAGACCCAGTACTTC
.	TRBV4-1	TRBJ2-3	.	CASSLDWEDTQYF	TGCGCCAGCAGTTTGGATTGGGAGGATACGCAGTATTTT
.	TRBV30	TRBJ1-5	.	CAWSVGADNQPQHF	TGTGCCTGGAGTGTAGGAGCCGACAATCAGCCCCAGCATTTT
.	TRBV9	TRBJ1-2	TRBD1	CASSVRGQGFGYTF	TGTGCCAGCAGCGTGAGGGGACAGGGGTTTGGCTACACCTTC
few	TRBV4-2	TRBJ2-7	.	CASSQDRQDEQYF	TGTGCCAGCAGCCAAGACAGACAGGACGAGCAGTACTTC
.	TRBV4-3	TRBJ1-5	.	CASSQDWGPYSNQPQHF	TGCGCCAGCAGCCAAGATTGGGGACCCTATAGCAATCAGCCCCAGCATTTT
.	TRBV4-3	TRBJ2-1	.	CASSQDGGQRDEQFF	TGCGCCAGCAGCCAAGATGGGGGCCAGAGGGATGAGCAGTTCTTC
.	TRBV25-1	TRBJ1-6	TRBD1	CASSRGTDPNSPLHF	TGTGCCAGCAGTCGGGGGACAGACCCAAATTCACCCCTCCACTTT
.	TRBV5-6	TRBJ2-2	.	CATYINGGELFF	TGTGCCACCTATATAAATGGCGGGGAGCTGTTTTTT
.	TRBV13	TRBJ1-1	.	CASSLRGLGTEAFF	TGTGCCAGCAGCTTGAGAGGCCTAGGGACTGAAGCTTTCTTT
.	TRBV9	TRBJ2-7	TRBD1	CASSVGTGQHEQYF	TGTGCCAGCAGCGTAGGGACAGGGCAACACGAGCAGTACTTC
many	TRBV11-2	TRBJ2-7	TRBD2	CATRGGANEQYF	TGTGCCACCCGCGGGGGGGCAAACGAGCAGTACTTC
few	TRBV29-1	TRBJ2-2	.	CSVRDRSDTGELFF	TGCAGCGTCCGAGACAGGTCGGACACCGGGGAGCTGTTTTTT
once	TRBV9	TRBJ2-3	.	CASSGPAGLDTQYF	TGTGCCAGCAGCGGCCCCGCGGGGCTGGATACGCAGTATTTT
.	TRBV7-8	TRBJ2-1	.	CASSLVASDNEQFF	TGTGCCAGCAGCTTAGTGGCGAGCGACAATGAGCAGTTCTTC
few	TRBV7-2	TRBJ2-3	.	CASIVRGGRTDTQYF	TGTGCCAGCATCGTGAGGGGGGGCCGCACAGATACGCAGTATTTT
.	TRBV5-4	TRBJ2-7	.	CASSFLTGTGYEQYF	TGTGCCAGCAGCTTCCTTACAGGGACGGGCTACGAGCAGTACTTC
.	TRBV7-8	TRBJ2-7	.	CASSLAERPYEQYF	TGTGCCAGCAGCTTAGCGGAGAGACCCTACGAGCAGTACTTC
.	TRBV29-1	TRBJ1-1	.	CSAGGGEPEAFF	TGCAGCGCCGGAGGGGGGGAGCCTGAAGCTTTCTTT
.	TRBV27	TRBJ2-2	.	CASSLRDLRTGELFF	TGTGCCAGCAGTTTAAGGGACTTAAGAACCGGGGAGCTGTTTTTT
.	TRBV19	TRBJ1-2	TRBD1	CASSDPGQPIYGYTF	TGTGCCAGTAGTGATCCGGGACAGCCTATCTATGGCTACACCTTC
few	TRBV4-1	TRBJ2-7	TRBD2	CASSQTSGGFYEQYF	TGCGCCAGCAGCCAGACTAGCGGGGGGTTCTACGAGCAGTACTTC
.	TRBV6-1	TRBJ2-1	TRBD1	CASSVPRDRGYNEQFF	TGTGCCAGCAGTGTGCCGAGGGACAGGGGGTACAATGAGCAGTTCTTC
.	TRBV13	TRBJ1-5	.	CASSLGPPTGGNQPQHF	TGTGCCAGCAGCTTAGGTCCCCCCACCGGAGGCAATCAGCCCCAGCATTTT
.	TRBV5-6	TRBJ2-1	TRBD1	CASSGTGEHNEQFF	TGTGCCAGCAGCGGGACAGGGGAACACAATGAGCAGTTCTTC
.	TRBV11-2	TRBJ2-7	.	CASSWGPNEQYF	TGTGCCAGCAGCTGGGGCCCTAACGAGCAGTACTTC
few	TRBV5-1	TRBJ2-1	TRBD1	CASKGTGVTYNEQFF	TGCGCCAGCAAGGGCACAGGGGTCACCTACAATGAGCAGTTCTTC
.	TRBV28	TRBJ1-2	.	CASSMVTNYGYTF	TGTGCCAGCAGCATGGTCACTAACTATGGCTACACCTTC
once	TRBV27	TRBJ1-1	.	CASSLLGFSEAFF	TGTGCCAGCAGTTTACTAGGTTTTTCTGAAGCTTTCTTT
.	TRBV6-5	TRBJ1-2	TRBD1	CASSRDSLTDGYTF	TGTGCCAGCAGTAGGGACAGCTTAACGGATGGCTACACCTTC
.	TRBV2	TRBJ1-2	TRBD1	CASSAGTGGIYGYTF	TGTGCCAGCAGTGCCGGGACAGGGGGTATCTATGGCTACACCTTC
few	TRBV5-6	TRBJ2-3	TRBD1	CASTLGDRIYTDTQYF	TGTGCCAGCACCCTAGGGGACAGGATATACACAGATACGCAGTATTTT
.	TRBV27	TRBJ2-7	TRBD2	CASSSPPGGEQYF	TGTGCCAGCAGTTCCCCCCCGGGAGGCGAGCAGTACTTC
few	TRBV19	TRBJ1-5	TRBD1	CASSQGAWQPQHF	TGTGCCAGTAGTCAGGGGGCCTGGCAGCCCCAGCATTTT
.	TRBV9	TRBJ2-7	.	CASSVEASYEQYF	TGTGCCAGCAGCGTAGAAGCATCCTACGAGCAGTACTTC
.	TRBV6-6	TRBJ1-5	.	CASSQGDQPQHF	TGTGCCAGCAGTCAAGGTGATCAGCCCCAGCATTTT
.	TRBV11-2	TRBJ2-7	.	CASSLGPYDTYEQYF	TGTGCCAGCAGCTTAGGGCCCTACGACACCTACGAGCAGTACTTC
medium-sized	TRBV6-4	TRBJ2-2	TRBD2	CASSEGLGSGELFF	TGTGCCAGCAGTGAGGGACTAGGCTCCGGGGAGCTGTTTTTT
few	TRBV11-2	TRBJ2-7	TRBD1	CASSFGQGAGEQYF	TGTGCCAGCAGCTTTGGCCAGGGGGCCGGTGAGCAGTACTTC
few	TRBV7-9	TRBJ1-3	.	CASSLAVKGRSGNTIYF	TGTGCCAGCAGCTTAGCGGTAAAGGGAAGATCTGGAAACACCATATATTTT
.	TRBV7-8	TRBJ2-1	TRBD2	CASSLEASGGYTEQFF	TGTGCCAGCAGCCTAGAGGCTAGCGGGGGGTATACTGAGCAGTTCTTC
.	TRBV5-1	TRBJ1-5	.	CASSLEADSNQPQHF	TGCGCCAGCAGCTTGGAGGCAGATAGCAATCAGCCCCAGCATTTT
.	TRBV27	TRBJ2-7	.	CASSLKGVGFFSYEQYF	TGTGCCAGCAGTTTAAAAGGGGTGGGGTTTTTCTCCTACGAGCAGTACTTC
few	TRBV4-3	TRBJ2-5	.	CASSRLTGNQETQYF	TGCGCCAGCAGCCGATTAACAGGCAATCAAGAGACCCAGTACTTC
few	TRBV29-1	TRBJ1-1	TRBD1	CSVVGQGSTEAFF	TGCAGCGTTGTAGGACAGGGTAGCACTGAAGCTTTCTTT
.	TRBV7-2	TRBJ2-1	.	CASSLEVDEQFF	TGTGCCAGCAGCTTAGAGGTTGATGAGCAGTTCTTC
.	TRBV30	TRBJ2-5	.	CAWSVSTETQYF	TGTGCCTGGAGTGTTTCAACAGAGACCCAGTACTTC
.	TRBV27	TRBJ1-2	.	CASRPGTLYGYTF	TGTGCCAGCAGACCCGGGACACTTTATGGCTACACCTTC
few	TRBV9	TRBJ1-1	TRBD1	CASSYQAGTGDTEAFF	TGTGCCAGCAGCTACCAAGCCGGGACAGGGGACACTGAAGCTTTCTTT
.	TRBV27	TRBJ2-3	.	CASSHTGSSDTQYF	TGTGCCAGCAGCCACACAGGGTCTTCAGATACGCAGTATTTT
.	TRBV5-1	TRBJ2-3	.	CASSSAGQVTDTQYF	TGCGCCAGCAGCTCGGCGGGGCAGGTCACAGATACGCAGTATTTT
.	TRBV29-1	TRBJ1-2	.	CSVEVRINYGYTF	TGCAGCGTTGAAGTCAGGATCAACTATGGCTACACCTTC
.	TRBV5-1	TRBJ2-3	TRBD2	CASSLVTSGTGSTDTQYF	TGCGCCAGCAGCTTGGTGACTAGCGGGACTGGGAGCACAGATACGCAGTATTTT
.	TRBV5-1	TRBJ1-4	.	CASSLALGATTNEKLFF	TGCGCCAGCAGCTTGGCTTTAGGGGCCACAACTAATGAAAAACTGTTTTTT
.	TRBV6-5	TRBJ2-7	TRBD2	CASIRLAGGTNEQYF	TGTGCCAGCATTCGACTAGCGGGGGGGACGAACGAGCAGTACTTC
few	TRBV13	TRBJ2-7	.	CASSFPGSYEQYF	TGTGCCAGCAGCTTCCCAGGGTCCTACGAGCAGTACTTC